This paragraph covers one TCR beta chain sequence. Self-reported history from a screening survey and questionnaire set each donor's cohort. CDR1 and CDR2 (germline): DFQATT, SNEGSKA (reference sequence). This CDR3 has 11 residues. V lost 6 bases and J lost 5; bases outside the gene matches: 0. The sample comes from a study of blood T cell repertoires in COVID-19. The table came from immunoSEQ multiplex PCR; TCRdb's copy has only in-frame clones and leaves some out. Of 200,000 to 250,000 clones listed, over 75% are singletons. This chain links TRBV20-1 with TRBJ2-2; 7 nucleotides agree with TRBD1. The clonotype comes from a woman aged 45-60 years with acute COVID-19. The sequencing sample was made of PBMCs or T cells enriched from blood (not recorded which). The CDR3 reads CSARGTGELFF. CDR3 nucleotide sequence: TGCAGTGCCAGGGGGACCGGGGAGCTGTTTTTT.